The text below deals with one T cell receptor beta chain. The sample originates from a study of cytomegalovirus exposure and HLA in healthy donors. Turning to the study itself: In a later analysis, the 130 or so validation repertoires were reported to have used the same platform as the 600 to 700 first-cohort repertoires.

Assay: immunoSEQ multiplex PCR; the TCRdb copy retains only in-frame clones and omits some. The data contain 100,000 to 150,000 clones, around nine tenths of them singletons. The V gene's germline CDR1 is SQVTM and CDR2 ANQGSEA. This CDR3 has 14 residues. Trimming removed 6 bases from V and 3 bases from J; junction bases left unmatched: 11. The sequenced sample was PBMCs. V gene TRBV29-1 combines with J gene TRBJ2-7; 7 bases align to TRBD1. This receptor was identified in a man aged 30 to 45 in good health and CMV-seronegative. CDR3 sequence reads: CSVASGQDRYEQYF. In nucleotides, the CDR3 is TGCAGCGTCGCTTCCGGACAGGACCGCTACGAGCAGTACTTC.